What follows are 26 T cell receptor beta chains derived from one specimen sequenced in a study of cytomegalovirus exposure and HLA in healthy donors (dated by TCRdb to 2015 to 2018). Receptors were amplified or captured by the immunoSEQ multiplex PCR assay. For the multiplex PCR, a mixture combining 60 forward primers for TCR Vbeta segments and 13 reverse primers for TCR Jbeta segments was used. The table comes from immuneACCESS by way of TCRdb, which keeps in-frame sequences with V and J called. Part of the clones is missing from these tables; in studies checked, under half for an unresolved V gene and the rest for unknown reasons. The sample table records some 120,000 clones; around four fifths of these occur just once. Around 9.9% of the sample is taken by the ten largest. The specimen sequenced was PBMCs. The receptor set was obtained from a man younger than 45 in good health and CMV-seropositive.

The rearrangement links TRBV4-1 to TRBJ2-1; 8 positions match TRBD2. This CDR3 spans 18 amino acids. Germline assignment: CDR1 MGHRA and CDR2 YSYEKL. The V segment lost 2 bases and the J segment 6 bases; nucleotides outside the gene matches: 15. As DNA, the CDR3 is TGCGCCAGCAGCCAAAAGGGGACGTCGGGAGGGCCGATCAATGAGCAGTTCTTC. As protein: CASSQKGTSGGPINEQFF.

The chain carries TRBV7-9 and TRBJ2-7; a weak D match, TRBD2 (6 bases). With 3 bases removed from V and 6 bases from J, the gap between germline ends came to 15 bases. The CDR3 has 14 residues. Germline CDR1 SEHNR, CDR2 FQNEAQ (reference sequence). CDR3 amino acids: CASSFLGGSPEQYF. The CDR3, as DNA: TGTGCCAGCAGCTTTTTGGGGGGTAGCCCCGAGCAGTACTTC. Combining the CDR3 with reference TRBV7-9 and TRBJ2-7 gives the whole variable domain DTGVSQNPRHKITKRGQNVTFRCDPISEHNRLYWYRQTLGQGPEFLTYFQNEAQLEKSRLLSDRFSAERPKGSFSTLEIQRTEQGDSAMYLCASSFLGGSPEQYFGPGTRLTVT.

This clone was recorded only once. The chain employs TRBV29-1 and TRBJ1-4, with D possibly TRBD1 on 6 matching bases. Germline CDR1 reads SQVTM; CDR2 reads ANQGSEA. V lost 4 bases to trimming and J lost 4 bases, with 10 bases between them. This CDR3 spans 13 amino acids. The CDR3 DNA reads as TGCAGCGTTGGACAGGCAAATAATGAAAAACTGTTTTTT. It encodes CSVGQANNEKLFF.

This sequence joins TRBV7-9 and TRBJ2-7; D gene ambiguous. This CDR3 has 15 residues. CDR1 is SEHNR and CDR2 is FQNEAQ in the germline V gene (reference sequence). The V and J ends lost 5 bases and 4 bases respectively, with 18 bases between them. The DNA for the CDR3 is TGTGCCAGCAGCCCGACCGTCCTTGAGGCTTACGAGCAGTACTTC. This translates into CASSPTVLEAYEQYF.

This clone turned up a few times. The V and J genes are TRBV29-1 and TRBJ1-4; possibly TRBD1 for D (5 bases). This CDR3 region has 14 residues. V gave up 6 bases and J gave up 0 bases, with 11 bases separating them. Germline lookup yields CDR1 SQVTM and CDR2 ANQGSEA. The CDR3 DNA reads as TGCAGCGTCCTAGGGGAAGCAACTAATGAAAAACTGTTTTTT. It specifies CSVLGEATNEKLFF.

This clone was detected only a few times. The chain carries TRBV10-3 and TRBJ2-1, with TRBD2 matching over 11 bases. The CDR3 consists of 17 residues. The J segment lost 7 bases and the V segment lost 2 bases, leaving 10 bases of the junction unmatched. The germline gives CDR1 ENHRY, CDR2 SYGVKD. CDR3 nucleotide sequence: TGTGCCATCAGTGAGGGGGCACTAGCGGGAGTGTTGAATGAGCAGTTCTTC. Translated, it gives CAISEGALAGVLNEQFF.

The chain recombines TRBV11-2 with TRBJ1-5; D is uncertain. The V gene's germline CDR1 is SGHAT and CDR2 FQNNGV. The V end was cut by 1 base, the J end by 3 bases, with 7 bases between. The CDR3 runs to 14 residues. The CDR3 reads CASSLGRNNQPQHF. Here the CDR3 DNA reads TGTGCCAGCAGCTTAGGGAGAAACAATCAGCCCCAGCATTTT. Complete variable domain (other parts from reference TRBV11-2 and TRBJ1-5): EAGVAQSPRYKIIEKRQSVAFWCNPISGHATLYWYQQILGQGPKLLIQFQNNGVVDDSQLPKDRFSAERLKGVDSTLKIQPAKLEDSAVYLCASSLGRNNQPQHFGDGTRLSIL.

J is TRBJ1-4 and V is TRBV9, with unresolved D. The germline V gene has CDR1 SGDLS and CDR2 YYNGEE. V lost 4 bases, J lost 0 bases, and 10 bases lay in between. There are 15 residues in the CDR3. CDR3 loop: CASSPRGSTNEKLFF. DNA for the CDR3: TGTGCCAGCAGCCCCCGCGGATCAACTAATGAAAAACTGTTTTTT.

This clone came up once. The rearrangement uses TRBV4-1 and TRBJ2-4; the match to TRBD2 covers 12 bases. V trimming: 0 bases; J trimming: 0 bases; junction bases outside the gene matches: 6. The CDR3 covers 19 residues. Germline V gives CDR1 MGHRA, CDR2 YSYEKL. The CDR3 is CASSQDRTSGNLAKNIQYF. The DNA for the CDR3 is TGCGCCAGCAGCCAAGATAGGACTAGCGGGAATCTAGCCAAAAACATTCAGTACTTC.

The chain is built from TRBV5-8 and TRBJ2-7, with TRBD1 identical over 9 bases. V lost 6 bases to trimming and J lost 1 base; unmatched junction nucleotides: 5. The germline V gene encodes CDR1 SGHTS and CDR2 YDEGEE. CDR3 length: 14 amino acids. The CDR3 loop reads CASITGGLSYEQYF. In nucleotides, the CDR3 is TGTGCCAGCATTACAGGGGGCTTGTCCTACGAGCAGTACTTC. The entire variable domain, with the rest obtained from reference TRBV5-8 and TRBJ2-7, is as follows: EAGVTQSPTHLIKTRGQQATLRCSPISGHTSVYWYQQALGLGLQFLLWYDEGEERNRGNFPPRFSGRQFPNYSSELNVNALELEDSALYLCASITGGLSYEQYFGPGTRLTVT.

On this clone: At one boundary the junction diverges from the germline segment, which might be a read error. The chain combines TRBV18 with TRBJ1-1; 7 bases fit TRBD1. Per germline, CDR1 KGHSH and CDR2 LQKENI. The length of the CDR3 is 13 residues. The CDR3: CASSPSGDSGLNF. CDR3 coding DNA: TGTGCCAGCTCACCTTCTGGGGACAGTGGTTTAAACTTT.

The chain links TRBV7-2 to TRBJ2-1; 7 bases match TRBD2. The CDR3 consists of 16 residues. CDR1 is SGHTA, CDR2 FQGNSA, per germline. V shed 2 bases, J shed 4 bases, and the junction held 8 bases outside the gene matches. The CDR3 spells CASSLIFGLEYNEQFF. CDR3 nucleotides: TGTGCCAGCAGCTTAATTTTCGGACTAGAGTACAATGAGCAGTTCTTC.

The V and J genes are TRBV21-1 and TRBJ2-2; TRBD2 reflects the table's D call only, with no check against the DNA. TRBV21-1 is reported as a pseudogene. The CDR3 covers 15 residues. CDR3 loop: CASRSLRENTGELFF. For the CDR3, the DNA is TGTGCCAGCCGCAGCTTGCGGGAGAACACCGGGGAGCTGTTTTTT.

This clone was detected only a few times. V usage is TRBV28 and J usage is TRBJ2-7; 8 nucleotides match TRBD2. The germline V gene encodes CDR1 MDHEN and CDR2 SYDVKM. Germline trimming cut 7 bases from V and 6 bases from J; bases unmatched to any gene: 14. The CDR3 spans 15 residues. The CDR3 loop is CASTPWGAGASEQYF. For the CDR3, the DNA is TGTGCCAGCACTCCTTGGGGAGCGGGAGCCAGCGAGCAGTACTTC.

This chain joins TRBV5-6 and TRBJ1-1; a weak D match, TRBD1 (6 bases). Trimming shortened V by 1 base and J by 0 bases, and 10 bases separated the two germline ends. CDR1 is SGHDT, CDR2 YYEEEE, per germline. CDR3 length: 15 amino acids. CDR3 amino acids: CASSLLDSMNTEAFF. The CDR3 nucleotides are TGTGCCAGCAGCTTGTTGGACAGCATGAACACTGAAGCTTTCTTT. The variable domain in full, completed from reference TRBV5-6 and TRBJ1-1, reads DAGVTQSPTHLIKTRGQQVTLRCSPKSGHDTVSWYQQALGQGPQFIFQYYEEEERQRGNFPDRFSGHQFPNYSSELNVNALLLGDSALYLCASSLLDSMNTEAFFGQGTRLTVV.

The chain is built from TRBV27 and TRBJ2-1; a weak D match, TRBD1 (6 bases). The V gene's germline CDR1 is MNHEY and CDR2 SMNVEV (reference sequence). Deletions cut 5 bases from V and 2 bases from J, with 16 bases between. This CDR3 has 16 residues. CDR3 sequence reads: CASSPLGAGPYNEQFF. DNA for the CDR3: TGTGCCAGCAGTCCGCTGGGGGCAGGGCCCTACAATGAGCAGTTCTTC.

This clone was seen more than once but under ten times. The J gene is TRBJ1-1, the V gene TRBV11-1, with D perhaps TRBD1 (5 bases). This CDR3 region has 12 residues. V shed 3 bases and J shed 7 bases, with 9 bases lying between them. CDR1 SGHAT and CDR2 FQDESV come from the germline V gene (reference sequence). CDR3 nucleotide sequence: TGTGCCAGCAGCTTCGGGGGTTATGAAGCTTTCTTT. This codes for CASSFGGYEAFF. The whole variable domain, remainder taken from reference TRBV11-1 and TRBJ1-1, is EAEVAQSPRYKITEKSQAVAFWCDPISGHATLYWYRQILGQGPELLVQFQDESVVDDSQLPKDRFSAERLKGVDSTLKIQPAELGDSAMYLCASSFGGYEAFFGQGTRLTVV.

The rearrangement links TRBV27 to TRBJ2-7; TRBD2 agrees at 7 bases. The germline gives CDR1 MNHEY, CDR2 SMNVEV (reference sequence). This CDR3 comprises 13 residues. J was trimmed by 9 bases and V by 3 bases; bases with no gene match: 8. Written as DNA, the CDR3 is TGTGCCAGCAGTTTTCGCCCAGGCGGGGGGCAGTACTTC. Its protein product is CASSFRPGGGQYF.

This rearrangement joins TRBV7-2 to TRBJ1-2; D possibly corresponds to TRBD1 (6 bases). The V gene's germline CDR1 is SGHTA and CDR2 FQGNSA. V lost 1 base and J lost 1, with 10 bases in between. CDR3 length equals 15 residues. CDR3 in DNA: TGTGCCAGCAGCTTAGAACAGGGTTATAACTATGGCTACACCTTC. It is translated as CASSLEQGYNYGYTF.

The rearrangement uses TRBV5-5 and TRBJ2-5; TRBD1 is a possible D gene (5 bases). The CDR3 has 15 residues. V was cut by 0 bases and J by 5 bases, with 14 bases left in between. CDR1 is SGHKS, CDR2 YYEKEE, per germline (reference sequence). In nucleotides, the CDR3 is TGTGCCAGCAGCTTGGAGTTAGGGGCTGGGGAGACCCAGTACTTC. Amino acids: CASSLELGAGETQYF.

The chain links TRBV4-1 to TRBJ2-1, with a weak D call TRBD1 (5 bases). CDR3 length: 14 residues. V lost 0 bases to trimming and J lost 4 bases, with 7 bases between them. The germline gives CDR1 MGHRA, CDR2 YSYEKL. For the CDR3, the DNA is TGCGCCAGCAGCCAAGAGGGGCAGTACAATGAGCAGTTCTTC. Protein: CASSQEGQYNEQFF.

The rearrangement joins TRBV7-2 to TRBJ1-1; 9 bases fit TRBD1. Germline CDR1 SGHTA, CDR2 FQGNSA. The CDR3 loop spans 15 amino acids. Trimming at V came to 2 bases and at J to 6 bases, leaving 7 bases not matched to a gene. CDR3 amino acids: CASSLRGQGDSEAFF. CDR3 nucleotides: TGTGCCAGCAGCTTAAGGGGACAGGGAGATTCTGAAGCTTTCTTT.

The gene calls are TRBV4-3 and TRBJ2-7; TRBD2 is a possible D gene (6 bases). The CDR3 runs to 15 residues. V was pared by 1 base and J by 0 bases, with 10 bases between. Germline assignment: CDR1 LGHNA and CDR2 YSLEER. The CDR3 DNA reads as TGCGCCAGCAGCCAAGCCCGGGAGAGCTCCTACGAGCAGTACTTC. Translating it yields CASSQARESSYEQYF.

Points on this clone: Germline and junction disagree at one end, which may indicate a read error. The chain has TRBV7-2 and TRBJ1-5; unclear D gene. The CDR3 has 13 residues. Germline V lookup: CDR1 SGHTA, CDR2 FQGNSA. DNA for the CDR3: TGTGCCAGCAGCCGGGGTGTAAATCGGCCCCAGCATTTT. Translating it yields CASSRGVNRPQHF.

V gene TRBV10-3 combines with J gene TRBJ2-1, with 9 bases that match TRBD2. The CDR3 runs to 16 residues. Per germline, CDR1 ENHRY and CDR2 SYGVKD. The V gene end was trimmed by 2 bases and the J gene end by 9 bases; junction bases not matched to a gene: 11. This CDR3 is CAISEPGGTSHSEQFF. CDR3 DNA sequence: TGTGCCATCAGTGAGCCCGGTGGGACTAGCCATAGTGAGCAGTTCTTC.

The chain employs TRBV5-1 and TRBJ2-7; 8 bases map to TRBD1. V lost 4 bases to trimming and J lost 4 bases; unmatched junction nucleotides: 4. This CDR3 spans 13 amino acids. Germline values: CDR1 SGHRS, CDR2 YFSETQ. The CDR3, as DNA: TGCGCCAGCAGCCGGGGGACAGGTTACGAGCAGTACTTC. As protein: CASSRGTGYEQYF.